The source of this T cell receptor beta chain is a study of cytomegalovirus exposure and HLA in healthy donors. The PCR used 60 Vbeta and 13 Jbeta primers. Clones were sequenced by immunoSEQ multiplex PCR, and TCRdb holds only the in-frame ones, with some missing. This sample's table has approximately 190,000 clones. Germline V gene sequence: CDR1 GTSNPN, CDR2 SVGIG (reference sequence). The V and J ends lost 0 bases and 0 bases respectively, with 27 bases between them. The CDR3 is 21 amino acids. The TCR was taken from a boy aged 5-17 years in good health and CMV-seronegative. The chain recombines TRBV30 with TRBJ2-1; D unclear. The sequencing sample was made of PBMCs. CDR3 loop: CAWSVDRFIGTEVFSYNEQFF. The CDR3 DNA is TGTGCCTGGAGTGTAGATCGTTTTATCGGAACAGAAGTTTTCTCCTACAATGAGCAGTTCTTC.